This TCR beta chain derives from a study of blood T cell repertoires in COVID-19. Turning to the study itself: COVID-19 samples collected from the United States, Italy and Spain covered acute and convalescent phases.

CDR3 length: 14 amino acids. CDR1 is MNHEY, CDR2 SMNVEV, per germline (reference sequence). V trimming: 5 bases; J trimming: 4 bases; junction bases outside the gene matches: 6. Per the original methods: It was from reference gene primer amplification that nucleated cell counts were estimated. Assay used: immunoSEQ multiplex PCR; TCRdb lists only in-frame clones, some missing. V, J and clone size derive from that table, while D and trimming were established from the DNA sequence. Here the sample spans approximately 180,000 clones, approximately 86% being singletons. The TCR sequence derives from a woman aged 50 to 65 with acute or convalescent COVID-19. Sequenced: peripheral blood. The gene calls are TRBV27 and TRBJ2-7; 9 nucleotides align to TRBD1. CDR3 amino acids: CASSLRQGGYEQYF. In DNA, the CDR3 is TGTGCCAGCAGTCTTCGACAGGGGGGATACGAGCAGTACTTC.